Listed here are 9 T cell receptor beta chains from one sample, sequenced in a study of OX40 agonist ivuxolimab in advanced cancers. Profiling relied on immunoSEQ multiplex PCR, and the TCRdb table lists in-frame clones only, not all of them. There are under 150,000 clones in the sample; approximately 90% occur only once, and about 1% lies in the top ten. The material was CD4+ or CD8+ T cells sorted from blood, obtained in a trial of the OX40 agonist ivuxolimab. The receptors derive from an adult with an advanced solid tumor such as melanoma, head and neck, liver or kidney cancer.

The chain is built from TRBV5-4 and TRBJ2-2, with D possibly being TRBD2 (6 bases). Germline CDR1 SGHNT, CDR2 YYREEE (reference sequence). Trimming removed 0 bases from V and 6 bases from J, with 12 bases in between. The CDR3 is made up of 15 amino acids. The CDR3 DNA sequence: TGTGCCAGCAGCTTGGATCGGACTATGGCCGGGGAGCTGTTTTTT. It encodes CASSLDRTMAGELFF.

This clone was counted once. CDR3: CATSLTGELFF. The CDR3 bases are TGTGCCACCAGCCTAACCGGGGAGCTGTTTTTT. V usage is TRBV15 and J usage is TRBJ2-2; D call uncertain. The CDR3 spans 11 residues. Between the trimmed V and J ends, which lost 5 bases and 5 bases, there was a span of 3 bases. Germline CDR1 LNHNV, CDR2 YYDKDF (reference sequence).

This rearrangement joins TRBV6-5 to TRBJ1-1, with D perhaps matching TRBD1 (5 bases). Germline CDR1 MNHEY, CDR2 SVGAGI. Trimming cost V 4 bases and J 5 bases, with 17 bases left between them. The CDR3 consists of 15 residues. The CDR3 sequence: CASSFSQGGGTEAFF. As DNA, the CDR3 is TGTGCCAGCAGTTTTTCCCAGGGCGGAGGGACTGAAGCTTTCTTT.

The chain recombines TRBV28 with TRBJ1-4; 7 bases are a match to TRBD1. Germline V gene lookup returns CDR1 MDHEN and CDR2 SYDVKM. The CDR3 consists of 14 residues. After removal of 5 bases from V and 8 bases from J, the junction contained 8 bases not matched to a gene. CDR3 in DNA: TGTGCCAGCAGTCAGCACAGGGGAGCCGAAAAACTGTTTTTT. This gives the protein CASSQHRGAEKLFF.

This clone was counted once. This chain connects TRBV10-1 to TRBJ2-4, with D possibly matching TRBD2 (6 bases). There are 13 residues in the CDR3. V was trimmed by 8 bases and J by 3 bases, leaving 11 bases between them. Germline lookup yields CDR1 WNHNN and CDR2 SYGVQD (reference sequence). This CDR3 is CASHWRGKNIQYF. CDR3 in DNA: TGCGCCAGCCACTGGAGGGGCAAAAACATTCAGTACTTC.

The rearrangement links TRBV18 to TRBJ1-1, with a weak D call TRBD1 (6 bases). With 6 bases removed from V and 0 bases from J, the gap between germline ends came to 17 bases. The CDR3 spans 16 residues. Germline V CDR1 and CDR2: KGHSH, LQKENI. The chain's CDR3 is CASSQQGVSMNTEAFF. In DNA form, the CDR3 reads TGTGCCAGCTCGCAACAGGGCGTGAGCATGAACACTGAAGCTTTCTTT.

With respect to this clone: A junction end diverges from the germline sequence, so it may reflect a read error. This chain links TRBV7-3 with TRBJ1-1; D is undetermined. The CDR3 has 15 amino acids. CDR1 and CDR2 (germline): SGHTA, FQGTGA. For the CDR3, the DNA is TGTGCCAGCAGCTTAAATGGGTTCCCGAACTCTGAAGCTTTCTTT. Its protein is CASSLNGFPNSEAFF.

The chain links TRBV7-2 to TRBJ2-1, with D possibly TRBD2 on 6 matching bases. The CDR3 sequence is 11 residues long. Per the germline V gene, CDR1 is SGHTA and CDR2 is FQGNSA. V was clipped by 5 bases and J by 15 bases, with 14 bases between them. The CDR3 DNA reads as TGTGCCAGCAGCCCGGGACTGGAGGGGTTCTTC. Its protein is CASSPGLEGFF.

The chain uses TRBV7-2 and TRBJ2-3; perhaps TRBD2 as D (5 bases). The CDR3 loop spans 14 amino acids. With 0 bases removed from V and 10 bases from J, the gap between germline ends came to 14 bases. Germline assignment: CDR1 SGHTA and CDR2 FQGNSA. CDR3 DNA: TGTGCCAGCAGCTTAGCGGTACTAGAAATGGCGCAGTATTTT. It yields the protein CASSLAVLEMAQYF.